This T cell receptor (beta chain) was found in a study of T cell repertoires in cytomegalovirus infection. TCRdb reprocessed the reads with MiXCR, giving one entry per CDR3 protein. The sample lists 400,000 to 550,000 distinct CDR3 sequences; approximately 10% were seen once. Notes on the study in general: Cumulative frequency of public TCR beta families picked out carriers of CMV plus the relevant HLA. Across the ex vivo response, the dominant clonotypes were HLA-C-restricted CMV-specific TCR beta clonotypes.

With V trimmed by 6 bases and J by 9 bases, 3 bases remained unmatched. The CDR3 extends over 12 amino acids. There are many counts of this clonotype. Its matching antigen is unknown. Sequencing was done on a sample of PBMCs. The V call is TRBV12-3 or TRBV12-4, the J call TRBJ2-7; TRBD1 aligns across 12 bases. This TCR was recovered from a human donor in good health (CMV status not recorded). Some clones in this sample may be carry-over from other donors' samples. CDR3 loop: CASSPGQGAQYF. CDR3 nucleotides: TGTGCCAGCAGCCCGGGACAGGGGGCGCAGTACTTC.